Presented here are 9 T cell receptor beta chains from one specimen sequenced in a study of blood T cells in healthy people across ages. It was with a sample-barcoded 5' primer and a J-beta primer mix that a second PCR of about 7 to 12 cycles was run. MiXCR was run by TCRdb on the 5' RACE reads, yielding one entry per CDR3 protein. The table has 2 million or so distinct CDR3 sequences, 49% seen once; the top ten hold 2.1%. The sequencing input was blood. All receptors come from a woman between 40 and 55 years old in good health.

V is TRBV28 and J is TRBJ2-1, with a weak D call TRBD2 (7 bases). Germline values: CDR1 MDHEN, CDR2 SYDVKM. This CDR3 is built from 15 residues. Trimming shortened V by 10 bases and J by 3 bases, and 19 bases separated the two germline ends. Here the CDR3 DNA reads TGTGCCACCTCTCTTGGGGGGGGCCACTACAATGAGCAGTTCTTC. It is translated as CATSLGGGHYNEQFF.

V gene TRBV7-2 combines with J gene TRBJ2-7; D may match TRBD1 or TRBD2 (5 bases each). The germline gives CDR1 SGHTA, CDR2 FQGNSA. The CDR3 is 16 residues long. Trimming took 1 base from V and 2 from J, leaving 15 bases between them. Here the CDR3 DNA reads TGTGCCAGCAGCTTAGTGGGGACCGATATTACCTACGAGCAGTACTTC. It specifies CASSLVGTDITYEQYF.

This chain uses TRBV7-2 with TRBJ1-4; D gene unclear. The V gene lost 3 bases and the J gene lost 4 bases, with 9 bases spanning the gap. The CDR3 spans 14 residues. CDR1 SGHTA and CDR2 FQGNSA come from the germline V gene. The CDR3 here is CASSFSYLNEKLFF. In DNA form, the CDR3 reads TGTGCCAGCAGCTTTAGTTACCTTAATGAAAAACTGTTTTTT. The variable domain in full, with the rest retrieved from reference TRBV7-2 and TRBJ1-4, is GAGVSQSPSNKVTEKGKDVELRCDPISGHTALYWYRQSLGQGLEFLIYFQGNSAPDKSGLPSDRFSAERTGGSVSTLTIQRTQQEDSAVYLCASSFSYLNEKLFFGSGTQLSVL.

The gene calls are TRBV11-2 and TRBJ2-4; D assignment may be TRBD1 or TRBD2 (6 bases each). Germline V gives CDR1 SGHAT, CDR2 FQNNGV. This CDR3 spans 14 amino acids. V was cut by 5 bases and J by 6 bases, with 14 bases left in between. This CDR3 is CASSQWGASNIQYF. DNA of the CDR3: TGTGCCAGCAGCCAGTGGGGGGCCTCAAACATTCAGTACTTC. Full variable domain (rest looked up from reference TRBV11-2 and TRBJ2-4): EAGVAQSPRYKIIEKRQSVAFWCNPISGHATLYWYQQILGQGPKLLIQFQNNGVVDDSQLPKDRFSAERLKGVDSTLKIQPAKLEDSAVYLCASSQWGASNIQYFGAGTRLSVL.

This clonotype was counted between two and nine times. This chain joins TRBV10-2 and TRBJ2-7; 7 bases are shared with TRBD2. The CDR3 has 14 residues. Germline CDR1 is WSHSY and CDR2 is SAAADI. The junction had 7 bases not matched to a gene; V was cut back by 7 bases and J by 1 base. The CDR3 bases are TGCGCCAGCACTCTCGGGGGGATATCCTACGAGCAGTACTTC. Protein: CASTLGGISYEQYF.

This chain joins TRBV6-5 and TRBJ2-7; D may be TRBD1 (5 bases). Gene TRBJ2-5 matches the end of the DNA better, so the J call may be wrong. Germline V gene lookup returns CDR1 MNHEY and CDR2 SVGAGI. The CDR3 contains 13 residues. The CDR3 nucleotides read TGTGCCAGCAGTAACAGGCTCCCAGAGACCCAGTACTTC. Translated, it gives CASSNRLPETQYF.

This clonotype was seen a few times. This sequence joins TRBV20-1 and TRBJ2-5; perhaps TRBD2 as D (5 bases). The V end lost 5 bases, the J end lost 1 base, and 17 bases lay between the germline ends. The CDR3 is made up of 15 amino acids. From germline, CDR1 is DFQATT and CDR2 SNEGSKA (reference sequence). The CDR3 coding sequence is TGCAGTGCTGTAGCCGACCCCGGAGGCCAAGAGACCCAGTACTTC. It translates to CSAVADPGGQETQYF.

This chain links TRBV10-3 with TRBJ2-3; TRBD2 aligns across 12 bases. Germline trimming cut 6 bases from V and 5 bases from J; bases unmatched to any gene: 6. Germline-derived CDR1 and CDR2 are ENHRY and SYGVKD. CDR3 length: 15 amino acids. CDR3 sequence: CAISLGTSGQDTQYF. CDR3 coding DNA: TGTGCCATCAGCCTCGGGACTAGCGGGCAAGATACGCAGTATTTT.

In its sample, this clonotype was seen a few times. V gene TRBV4-3 combines with J gene TRBJ2-1, with 8 bases aligning to TRBD2. The junction had 8 bases not matched to a gene; V was cut back by 2 bases and J by 8 bases. Per the germline V gene, CDR1 is LGHNA and CDR2 is YSLEER. The CDR3 covers 15 residues. The CDR3 bases are TGCGCCAGCAGCCAAACGGGGGGGGGCTTTTATGAGCAGTTCTTC. It is translated as CASSQTGGGFYEQFF.